The 11 T cell receptor beta chains reported below all come from one sample, sequenced in a study of control samples from healthy donors and cancer patients. TCRdb's copy holds only in-frame clones and misses some; the assay was immunoSEQ multiplex PCR. Here the sample spans tens of thousands of clones, around 93% being singletons. What was sequenced was PBMCs. The receptors originated from a man aged 25-40 years with colorectal cancer.

This clone was recorded only once. The gene calls are TRBV5-1 and TRBJ2-5; the D gene is possibly TRBD2 (7 bases). Trimming removed 5 bases at V and 5 bases at J, with 13 bases between. The CDR3 covers 13 residues. The V gene's germline CDR1 is SGHRS and CDR2 YFSETQ. CDR3: CASSQGGGETQYF. CDR3 in DNA: TGCGCCAGCAGTCAAGGGGGGGGCGAGACCCAGTACTTC.

This clone was seen once. This chain connects TRBV2 to TRBJ2-1; D unresolved. Trimming left V 5 bases short and J 1 base short, with 9 bases between. CDR3 length equals 14 residues. CDR1 SNHLY and CDR2 FYNNEI come from the germline V gene. CDR3 sequence reads: CASSSQGSYNEQFF. CDR3 bases: TGTGCCAGCAGTTCTCAAGGTTCCTACAATGAGCAGTTCTTC.

The chain employs TRBV12-5 and TRBJ2-2; D remains unclear. Germline V gene data show CDR1 as LGHNT and CDR2 as FRNRAP. Between the trimmed V and J ends, which lost 0 bases and 3 bases, there was a span of 11 bases. The CDR3 spans 16 residues. CDR3 nucleotides: TGTGCTAGTGGTTTGGTACTCGTAACAGACACCGGGGAGCTGTTTTTT. It codes for CASGLVLVTDTGELFF.

V gene TRBV6-1 combines with J gene TRBJ1-2; D unresolved. V lost 2 bases, J lost 4 bases, and 11 bases lay in between. This CDR3 has 14 residues. Germline assignment: CDR1 MNHNS and CDR2 SASEGT. The CDR3 DNA sequence: TGTGCCAGCAGTGAACAACCCAGAGGCTATGGCTACACCTTC. Translating gives CASSEQPRGYGYTF.

The chain recombines TRBV13 with TRBJ2-6; D assignment may be TRBD1 or TRBD2 (6 bases each). Trimming removed 5 bases at V and 0 bases at J, with 14 bases between. CDR3 length equals 17 residues. Germline V gives CDR1 PRHDT, CDR2 FYEKMQ (reference sequence). The CDR3 nucleotides read TGTGCCAGCAGCCTTTCGGGGGCACACTCTGGGGCCAACGTCCTGACTTTC. Its translation is CASSLSGAHSGANVLTF.

This sequence joins TRBV7-2 and TRBJ2-2; D is unresolved. CDR3 length equals 15 residues. The ends were cut back, 1 base at V and 1 base at J, with 7 bases in the middle. Germline-derived CDR1 and CDR2 are SGHTA and FQGNSA. The DNA for the CDR3 is TGTGCCAGCAGCTTAGAGCCGCGGAACACCGGGGAGCTGTTTTTT. Protein: CASSLEPRNTGELFF.

This sequence joins TRBV12-3 or TRBV12-4 and TRBJ1-5; D is undetermined. The CDR3 has 13 residues. V was pared by 2 bases and J by 2 bases, with 4 bases between. The CDR3: CASSLRGNQPQHF. CDR3 coding DNA: TGTGCCAGCAGTTTAAGGGGCAATCAGCCCCAGCATTTT.

The chain recombines TRBV4-1 with TRBJ2-7, with D hard to call. CDR3 length: 13 amino acids. V was cut by 0 bases and J by 3 bases, with 6 bases left in between. Germline V gene data show CDR1 as MGHRA and CDR2 as YSYEKL. CDR3 coding DNA: TGCGCCAGCAGCCAAGATACCTACTACGAGCAGTACTTC. Its translation: CASSQDTYYEQYF.

In its sample, this clone was seen a few times. The chain carries TRBV10-3 and TRBJ1-2; possibly TRBD1 for D (6 bases). With 4 bases removed from V and 5 bases from J, the gap between germline ends came to 14 bases. Germline CDR1 reads ENHRY; CDR2 reads SYGVKD. The CDR3 runs to 14 residues. The CDR3 DNA is TGTGCCATCAGTGTTGAGGGAACAGGGTATGGCTACACCTTC. Amino acids: CAISVEGTGYGYTF.

The J gene is TRBJ1-2, the V gene TRBV3-1 (or the pseudogene TRBV3-2); D is uncertain. V lost 4 bases, J lost 5 bases, and 26 bases lay in between. The CDR3 is made up of 18 amino acids. Germline-derived CDR1 and CDR2 are LGHDT and YNNKEL (reference sequence). The CDR3 bases are TGTGCCAGCAGCCTCCGCTCCCTCCAGGACGGGCCCCTTTATGGCTACACCTTC. This codes for CASSLRSLQDGPLYGYTF.

This rearrangement joins TRBV14 to TRBJ2-1; a possible D gene is TRBD2 (7 bases). CDR1 is SGHDN, CDR2 FVKESK, per germline. With 4 bases removed from V and 4 bases from J, the gap between germline ends came to 14 bases. The CDR3 is 15 residues long. In DNA, the CDR3 is TGTGCCAGCAGCCCACTAGAGGGGGGGTACAATGAGCAGTTCTTC. Residues: CASSPLEGGYNEQFF.